In its sample, the clone carrying this T cell receptor (beta chain) was seen many times. The antigen is unknown. The record originates from a study of T-cell reconstitution after alpha-beta-depleted transplantation in children. Points from the study as a whole: After one year, T-cell counts and TCRbeta diversity mostly came from new T cells. The origin of alpha-beta T cells about two months after transplant was reportedly several hundred expanded graft clones. Surviving recipient cells, namely T cells and thymic progenitors, were the source of high day-60 TCRbeta diversity in some patients.

As it was prepared, the TCRbeta library received unique molecular identifiers. One entry per CDR3 protein results from TCRdb running MiXCR on the PCR reads. The sample shows a few hundred thousand distinct CDR3 sequences, roughly 9.1% of them seen only once. Trimming left V 0 bases short and J 1 base short, with 8 bases between. CDR3 length equals 15 residues. Germline loops: CDR1 MDHEN, CDR2 SYDVKM. Sequences were derived from PBMCs, sampled before TCRalphabeta/CD19-depleted stem cell transplant. V is TRBV28 and J is TRBJ2-3; a possible D gene is TRBD2 (5 bases). The TCR comes from a boy younger than two with acute myeloid leukemia, due to receive a stem cell transplant. The DNA of the CDR3 is TGTGCCAGCAGTTTATGGGAGAGGGGCACAGATACGCAGTATTTT. It specifies CASSLWERGTDTQYF.